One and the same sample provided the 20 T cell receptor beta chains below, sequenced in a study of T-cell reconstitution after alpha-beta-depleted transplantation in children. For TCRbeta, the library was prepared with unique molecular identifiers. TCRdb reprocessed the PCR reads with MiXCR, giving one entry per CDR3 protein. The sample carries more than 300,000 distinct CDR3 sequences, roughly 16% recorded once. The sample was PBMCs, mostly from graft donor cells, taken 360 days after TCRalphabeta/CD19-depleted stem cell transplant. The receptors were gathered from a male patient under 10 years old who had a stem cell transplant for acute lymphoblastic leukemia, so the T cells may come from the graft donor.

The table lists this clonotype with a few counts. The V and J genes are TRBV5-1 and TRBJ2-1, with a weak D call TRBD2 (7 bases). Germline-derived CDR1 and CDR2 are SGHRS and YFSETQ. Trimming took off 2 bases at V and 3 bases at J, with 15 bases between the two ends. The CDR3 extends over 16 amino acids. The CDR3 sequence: CASSLTSEGGYNEQFF. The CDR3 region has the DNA TGCGCCAGCAGCTTAACTAGCGAGGGGGGCTACAATGAGCAGTTCTTC.

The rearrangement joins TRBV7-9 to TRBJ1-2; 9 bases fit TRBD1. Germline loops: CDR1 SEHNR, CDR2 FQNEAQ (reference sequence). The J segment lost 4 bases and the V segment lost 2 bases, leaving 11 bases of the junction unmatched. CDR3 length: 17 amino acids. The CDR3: CASSLSTGQGDGYGYTF. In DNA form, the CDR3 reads TGTGCCAGCAGCTTATCTACGGGACAGGGTGACGGCTATGGCTACACCTTC.

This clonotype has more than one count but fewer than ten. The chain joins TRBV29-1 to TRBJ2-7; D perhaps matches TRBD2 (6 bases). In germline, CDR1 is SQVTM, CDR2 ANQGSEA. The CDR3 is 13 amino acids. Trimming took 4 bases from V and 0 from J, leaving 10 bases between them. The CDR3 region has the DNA TGCAGCGTTGTGCGGGACGACTCCTACGAGCAGTACTTC. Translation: CSVVRDDSYEQYF.

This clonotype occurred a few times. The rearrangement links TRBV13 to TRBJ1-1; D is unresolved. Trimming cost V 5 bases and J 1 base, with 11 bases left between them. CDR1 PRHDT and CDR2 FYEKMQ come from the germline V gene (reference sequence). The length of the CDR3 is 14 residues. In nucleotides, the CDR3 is TGTGCCAGCAGCCGATTAACAGAGAACACTGAAGCTTTCTTT. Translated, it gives CASSRLTENTEAFF.

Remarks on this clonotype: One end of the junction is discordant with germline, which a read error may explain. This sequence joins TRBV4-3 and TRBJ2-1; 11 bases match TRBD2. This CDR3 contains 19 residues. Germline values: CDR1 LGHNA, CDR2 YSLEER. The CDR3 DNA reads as TGCGCCAACAGCCAAGACCTAATAGTTTGGGCTAGCGGGAGGAATGAGCAGTTCTTC. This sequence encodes CANSQDLIVWASGRNEQFF.

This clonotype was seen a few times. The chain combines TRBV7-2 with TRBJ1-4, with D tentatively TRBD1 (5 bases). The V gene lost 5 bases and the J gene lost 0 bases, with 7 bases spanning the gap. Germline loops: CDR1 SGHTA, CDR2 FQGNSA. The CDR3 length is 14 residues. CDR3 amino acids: CASSARATNEKLFF. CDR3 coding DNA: TGTGCCAGCAGCGCCAGGGCAACTAATGAAAAACTGTTTTTT.

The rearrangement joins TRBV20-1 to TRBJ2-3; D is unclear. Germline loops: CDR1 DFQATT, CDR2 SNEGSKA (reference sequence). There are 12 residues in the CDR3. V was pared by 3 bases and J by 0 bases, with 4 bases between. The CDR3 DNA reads TGCAGTGCTAGTTCTAGCACAGATACGCAGTATTTT. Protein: CSASSSTDTQYF.

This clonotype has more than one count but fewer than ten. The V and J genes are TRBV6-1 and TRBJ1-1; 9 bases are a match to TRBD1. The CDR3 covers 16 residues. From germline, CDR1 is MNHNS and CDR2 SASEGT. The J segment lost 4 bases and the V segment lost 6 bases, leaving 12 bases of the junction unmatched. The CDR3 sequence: CASSSYTGGGSTEAFF. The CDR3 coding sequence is TGTGCCAGCAGCAGTTACACAGGGGGCGGGAGCACTGAAGCTTTCTTT.

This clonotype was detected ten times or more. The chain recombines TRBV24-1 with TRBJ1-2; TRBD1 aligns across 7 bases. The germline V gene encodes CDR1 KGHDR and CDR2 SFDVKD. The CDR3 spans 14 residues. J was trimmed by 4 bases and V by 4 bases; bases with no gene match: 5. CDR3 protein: CATSDPDRIYGYTF. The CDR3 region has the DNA TGTGCCACCAGTGACCCGGACAGGATCTATGGCTACACCTTC.

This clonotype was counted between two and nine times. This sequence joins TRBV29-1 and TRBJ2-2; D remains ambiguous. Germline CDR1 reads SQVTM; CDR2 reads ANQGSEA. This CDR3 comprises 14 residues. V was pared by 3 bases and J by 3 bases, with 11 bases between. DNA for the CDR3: TGCAGCGTTGATCGCGCCCCCGACACCGGGGAGCTGTTTTTT. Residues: CSVDRAPDTGELFF.

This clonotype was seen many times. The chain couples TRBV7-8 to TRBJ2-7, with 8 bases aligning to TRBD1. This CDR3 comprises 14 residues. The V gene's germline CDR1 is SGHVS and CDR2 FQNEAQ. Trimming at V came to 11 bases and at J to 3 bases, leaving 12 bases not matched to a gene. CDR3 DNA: TGTGCCGAGAGTGGACGGGACAGGAACTACGAGCAGTACTTC. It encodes CAESGRDRNYEQYF.

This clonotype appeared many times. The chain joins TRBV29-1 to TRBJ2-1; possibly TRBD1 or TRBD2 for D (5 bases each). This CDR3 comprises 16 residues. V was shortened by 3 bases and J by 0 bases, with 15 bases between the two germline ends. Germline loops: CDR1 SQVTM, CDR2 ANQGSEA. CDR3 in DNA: TGCAGCGTTGAGGGGGTAGCCTTAACCTCCTACAATGAGCAGTTCTTC. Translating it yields CSVEGVALTSYNEQFF.

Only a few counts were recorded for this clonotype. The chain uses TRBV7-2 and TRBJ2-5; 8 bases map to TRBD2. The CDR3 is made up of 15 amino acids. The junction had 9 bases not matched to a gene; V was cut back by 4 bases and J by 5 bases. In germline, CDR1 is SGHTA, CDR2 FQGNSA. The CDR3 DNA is TGTGCCAGCAGCTCCAGGGGACTAGGGCGGGAGACCCAGTACTTC. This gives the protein CASSSRGLGRETQYF.

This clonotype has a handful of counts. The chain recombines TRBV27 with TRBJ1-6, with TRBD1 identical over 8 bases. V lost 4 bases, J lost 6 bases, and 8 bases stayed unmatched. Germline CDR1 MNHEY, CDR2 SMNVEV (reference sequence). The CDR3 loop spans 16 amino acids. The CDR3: CASSSFVGQGNSPLHF. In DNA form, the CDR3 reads TGTGCCAGCAGTTCCTTTGTCGGACAGGGTAATTCACCCCTCCACTTT.

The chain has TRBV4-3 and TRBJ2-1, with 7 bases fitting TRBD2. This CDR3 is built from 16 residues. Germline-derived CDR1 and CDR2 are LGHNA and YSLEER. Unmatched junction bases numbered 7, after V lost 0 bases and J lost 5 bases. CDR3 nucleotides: TGCGCCAGCAGCCAAGAAGGACTAGATCTGAACAATGAGCAGTTCTTC. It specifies CASSQEGLDLNNEQFF.

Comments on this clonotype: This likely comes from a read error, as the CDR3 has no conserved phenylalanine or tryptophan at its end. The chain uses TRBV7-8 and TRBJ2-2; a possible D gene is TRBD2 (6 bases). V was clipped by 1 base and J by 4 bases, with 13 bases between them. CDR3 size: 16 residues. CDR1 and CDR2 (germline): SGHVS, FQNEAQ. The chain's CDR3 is CASSLELASATGELFV. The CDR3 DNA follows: TGTGCCAGCAGCTTAGAACTTGCTAGCGCCACCGGGGAGCTGTTTGTT.

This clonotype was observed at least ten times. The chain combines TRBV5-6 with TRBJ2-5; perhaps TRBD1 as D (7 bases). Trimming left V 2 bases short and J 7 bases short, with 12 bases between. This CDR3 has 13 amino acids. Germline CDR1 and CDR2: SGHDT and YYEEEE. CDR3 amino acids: CASSFGRGVTQYF. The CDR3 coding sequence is TGTGCCAGCAGCTTTGGCAGGGGGGTGACCCAGTACTTC. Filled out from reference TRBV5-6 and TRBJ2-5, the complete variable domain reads DAGVTQSPTHLIKTRGQQVTLRCSPKSGHDTVSWYQQALGQGPQFIFQYYEEEERQRGNFPDRFSGHQFPNYSSELNVNALLLGDSALYLCASSFGRGVTQYFGPGTRLLVL.

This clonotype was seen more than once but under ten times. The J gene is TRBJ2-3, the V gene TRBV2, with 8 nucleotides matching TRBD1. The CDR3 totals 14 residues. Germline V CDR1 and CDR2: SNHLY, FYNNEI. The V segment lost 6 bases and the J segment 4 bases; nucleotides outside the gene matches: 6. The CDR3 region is CASRRTGSPDTQYF. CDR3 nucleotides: TGTGCCAGCAGGAGGACAGGGAGCCCAGATACGCAGTATTTT.

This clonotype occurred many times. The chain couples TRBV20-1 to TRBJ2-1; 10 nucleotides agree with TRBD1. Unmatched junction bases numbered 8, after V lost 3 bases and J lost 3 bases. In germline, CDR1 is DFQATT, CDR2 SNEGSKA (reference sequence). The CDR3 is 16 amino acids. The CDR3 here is CSARGDRGGVYNEQFF. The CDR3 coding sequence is TGCAGTGCTAGGGGGGACAGGGGCGGGGTCTACAATGAGCAGTTCTTC.

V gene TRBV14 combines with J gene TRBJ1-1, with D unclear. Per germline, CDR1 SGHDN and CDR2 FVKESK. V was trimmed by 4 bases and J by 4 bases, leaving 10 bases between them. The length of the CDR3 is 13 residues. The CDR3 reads CASSLTEGTEAFF. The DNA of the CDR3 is TGTGCCAGCAGCCTAACAGAGGGCACTGAAGCTTTCTTT.